What follows are 16 T cell receptor beta chains derived from one specimen sequenced in a study of T cells in Graves' hyperthyroidism and ophthalmopathy. What was amplified from RNA transcripts were TCR beta CDR3 regions. The HTBI primer set served for first-round RT-PCR of the TCR CDR3. In TCRdb, the multiplex PCR reads were re-called with MiXCR into one record per CDR3 protein. The sample records approximately 610,000 distinct CDR3 sequences, about a sixth being singletons. Sequenced: blood. These TCRs come from a woman between 18 and 30 years old with Graves' hyperthyroidism.

The rearrangement joins TRBV7-3 to TRBJ2-3, with TRBD1 matching 7 bases. Germline lookup yields CDR1 SGHTA and CDR2 FQGTGA. The CDR3 sequence is 16 residues long. V gave up 5 bases and J gave up 5 bases; unmatched junction bases: 13. CDR3 amino acids: CASSHSLGTAGDTQYF. CDR3 coding DNA: TGTGCCAGCAGCCACAGTTTAGGGACAGCCGGAGATACGCAGTATTTT.

In this sample, this clonotype turned up many times. This sequence joins TRBV28 and TRBJ1-2; 11 bases are shared with TRBD1. The length of the CDR3 is 15 residues. Germline V gene data show CDR1 as MDHEN and CDR2 as SYDVKM. The V and J ends lost 6 bases and 8 bases, in that order; junction bases with no gene match: 11. The CDR3 loop reads CASSPQGQGVLGYTF. Here the CDR3 DNA reads TGTGCCAGCAGCCCCCAGGGACAGGGGGTACTGGGCTACACCTTC.

The chain uses TRBV4-2 and TRBJ2-3; TRBD1 matches at 7 bases. The ends lost 6 bases at V and 0 bases at J; junction bases unmatched: 3. CDR3 length equals 14 residues. CDR1 and CDR2 from the germline V gene are LGHNA and YNFKEQ. The CDR3 DNA reads as TGTGCCAGCAGTGAGGGGGCCAGCACAGATACGCAGTATTTT. Translated, it gives CASSEGASTDTQYF.

The chain recombines TRBV27 with TRBJ2-2; perhaps TRBD1 as D (6 bases). The CDR3 sequence is 14 residues long. Germline V gene lookup returns CDR1 MNHEY and CDR2 SMNVEV (reference sequence). Between the trimmed V and J ends, which lost 3 bases and 4 bases, there was a span of 9 bases. In nucleotides, the CDR3 is TGTGCCAGCAGTTTGACCAGGGGCACCGGGGAGCTGTTTTTT. As protein: CASSLTRGTGELFF.

The gene calls are TRBV3-1 and TRBJ2-7, with D unclear. From germline, CDR1 is LGHDT and CDR2 YNNKEL (reference sequence). The CDR3 has 14 amino acids. V was pared by 0 bases and J by 3 bases, with 9 bases between. DNA for the CDR3: TGTGCCAGCAGCCAAGATCGAAGGTACTACGAGCAGTACTTC. Translating it yields CASSQDRRYYEQYF.

The chain has TRBV20-1 and TRBJ2-1, with 7 bases aligning to TRBD2. Looked up from germline, CDR1 is DFQATT and CDR2 is SNEGSKA (reference sequence). The V gene end was trimmed by 3 bases and the J gene end by 13 bases; junction bases not matched to a gene: 12. The CDR3 runs to 13 residues. Here the CDR3 DNA reads TGCAGTGCTAGGGGGTTCCTCGGGGGGAGACAGTTCTTC. Translation gives CSARGFLGGRQFF.

This clonotype was picked up a small number of times. The chain recombines TRBV29-1 with TRBJ2-1, with TRBD2 matching over 9 bases. The V and J ends lost 1 base and 1 base, in that order; junction bases with no gene match: 8. Germline lookup yields CDR1 SQVTM and CDR2 ANQGSEA. The CDR3 has 17 amino acids. The CDR3 sequence is CSVEGTSEQLSYNEQFF. The CDR3 DNA follows: TGCAGCGTTGAAGGGACTAGCGAGCAATTATCCTACAATGAGCAGTTCTTC.

This clonotype has at least ten counts. This rearrangement joins TRBV19 to TRBJ1-2; tentative D call: TRBD1 (6 bases). The V and J ends lost 8 bases and 5 bases respectively, with 18 bases between them. Germline lookup yields CDR1 LNHDA and CDR2 SQIVND (reference sequence). The CDR3 sequence is 14 residues long. CDR3 in amino acids: CASSARTVDYGYTF. The DNA of the CDR3 is TGTGCCAGTTCTGCCAGGACAGTGGATTATGGCTACACCTTC.

The chain combines TRBV20-1 with TRBJ2-5; 9 nucleotides line up with TRBD2. CDR3 length: 16 residues. Germline V lookup: CDR1 DFQATT, CDR2 SNEGSKA (reference sequence). V lost 0 bases and J lost 2; bases outside the gene matches: 7. The CDR3 loop is CSARDGVAGAQETQYF. The CDR3 coding sequence is TGCAGTGCTAGAGATGGGGTAGCGGGGGCTCAAGAGACCCAGTACTTC.

This sequence joins TRBV9 and TRBJ1-1; tentatively, D is TRBD1 (5 bases). V dropped 1 base and J dropped 1 base, with 17 bases sitting between them. The germline V gene has CDR1 SGDLS and CDR2 YYNGEE. The CDR3 runs 17 residues. The CDR3, as DNA: TGTGCCAGCAGCGTAAGTGGAGACAGTTTGCGGAACACTGAAGCTTTCTTT. This encodes CASSVSGDSLRNTEAFF. Complete variable domain (other parts from reference TRBV9 and TRBJ1-1): DSGVTQTPKHLITATGQRVTLRCSPRSGDLSVYWYQQSLDQGLQFLIQYYNGEERAKGNILERFSAQQFPDLHSELNLSSLELGDSALYFCASSVSGDSLRNTEAFFGQGTRLTVV.

At least ten counts were recorded for this clonotype. This chain joins TRBV3-1 and TRBJ2-2, with TRBD2 matching over 7 bases. Looked up from germline, CDR1 is LGHDT and CDR2 is YNNKEL (reference sequence). J lost 4 bases, V lost 2 bases, and 1 base had no gene match. This CDR3 spans 14 amino acids. CDR3: CASSQREGTGELFF. CDR3 nucleotide sequence: TGTGCCAGCAGCCAAAGGGAGGGCACCGGGGAGCTGTTTTTT.

This clonotype has a handful of counts. The genes are TRBV20-1 and TRBJ1-2, with no clear D. CDR3 size: 11 residues. Germline V gene sequence: CDR1 DFQATT, CDR2 SNEGSKA (reference sequence). Deletions cut 0 bases from V and 8 bases from J, with 7 bases between. The chain's CDR3 is CSARDLEGYTF. CDR3 sequence (DNA): TGCAGTGCTAGAGACCTTGAGGGCTACACCTTC.

At least ten counts were recorded for this clonotype. This chain connects TRBV11-2 to TRBJ2-3; TRBD2 matches 7 bases. The V segment lost 7 bases and the J segment 8 bases; nucleotides outside the gene matches: 9. Germline V CDR1 and CDR2: SGHAT, FQNNGV. The CDR3 runs 13 residues. Here the CDR3 reads CASTISGGGTQYF. DNA of the CDR3: TGTGCCAGCACCATCTCCGGCGGGGGTACGCAGTATTTT.

This clonotype was detected ten times or more. The gene calls are TRBV10-1 and TRBJ1-1; no reliable D call. V was clipped by 2 bases and J by 0 bases, with 10 bases between them. Germline loops: CDR1 WNHNN, CDR2 SYGVQD (reference sequence). The length of the CDR3 is 15 residues. Here the CDR3 DNA reads TGCGCCAGCAGTGAGGGGCTTGCGGTGAACACTGAAGCTTTCTTT. It is translated as CASSEGLAVNTEAFF.

This clonotype has ten or more counts. CDR3 bases: TGCAGTGCTTGGGACATCGGCTACGAGCAGTACTTC. Its protein is CSAWDIGYEQYF. The chain links TRBV20-1 to TRBJ2-7, with D perhaps TRBD1 (6 bases). Germline CDR1 is DFQATT and CDR2 is SNEGSKA (reference sequence). The CDR3 is 12 amino acids. V lost 5 bases and J 3 bases, leaving 11 bases between the germline ends.

This clonotype was observed many times. This chain joins TRBV6-5 and TRBJ2-1; 9 nucleotides match TRBD2. This CDR3 is built from 15 residues. Per the germline V gene, CDR1 is MNHEY and CDR2 is SVGAGI. The ends lost 3 bases at V and 6 bases at J; junction bases unmatched: 6. CDR3 bases: TGTGCCAGCAGTTATGGAGCGGGAGGCCCCAATGAGCAGTTCTTC. This gives the protein CASSYGAGGPNEQFF.